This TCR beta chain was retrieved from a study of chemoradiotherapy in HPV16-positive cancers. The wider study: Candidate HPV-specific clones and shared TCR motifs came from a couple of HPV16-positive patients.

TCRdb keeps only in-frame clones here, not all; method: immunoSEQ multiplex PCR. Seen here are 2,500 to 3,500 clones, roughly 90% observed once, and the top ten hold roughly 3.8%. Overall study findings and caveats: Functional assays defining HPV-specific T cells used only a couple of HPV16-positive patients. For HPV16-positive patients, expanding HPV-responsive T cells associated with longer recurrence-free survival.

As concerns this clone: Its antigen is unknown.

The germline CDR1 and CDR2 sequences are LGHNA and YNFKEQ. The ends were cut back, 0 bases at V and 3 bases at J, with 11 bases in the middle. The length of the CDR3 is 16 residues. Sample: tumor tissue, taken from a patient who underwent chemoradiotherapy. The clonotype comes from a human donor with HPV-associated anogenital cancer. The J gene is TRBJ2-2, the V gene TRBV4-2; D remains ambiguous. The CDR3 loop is CASSQELLRDTGELFF. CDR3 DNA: TGTGCCAGCAGCCAAGAATTGCTCCGGGACACCGGGGAGCTGTTTTTT.